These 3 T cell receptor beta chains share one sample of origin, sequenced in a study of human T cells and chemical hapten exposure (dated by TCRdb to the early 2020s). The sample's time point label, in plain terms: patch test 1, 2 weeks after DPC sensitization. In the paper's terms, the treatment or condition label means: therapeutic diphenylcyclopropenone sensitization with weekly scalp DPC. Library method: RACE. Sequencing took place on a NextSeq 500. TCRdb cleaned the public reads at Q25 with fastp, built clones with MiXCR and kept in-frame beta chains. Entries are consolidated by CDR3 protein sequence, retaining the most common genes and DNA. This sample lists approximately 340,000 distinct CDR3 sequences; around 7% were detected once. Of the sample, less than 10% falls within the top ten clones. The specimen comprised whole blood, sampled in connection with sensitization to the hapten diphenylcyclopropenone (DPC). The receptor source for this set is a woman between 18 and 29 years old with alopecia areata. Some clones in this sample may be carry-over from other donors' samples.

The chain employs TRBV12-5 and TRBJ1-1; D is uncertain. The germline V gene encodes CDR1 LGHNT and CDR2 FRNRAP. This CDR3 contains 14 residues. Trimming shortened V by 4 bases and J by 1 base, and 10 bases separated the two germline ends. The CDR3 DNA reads TGTGCTAGTGGTTCGCAGGACCCGAACACTGAAGCTTTCTTT. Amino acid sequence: CASGSQDPNTEAFF.

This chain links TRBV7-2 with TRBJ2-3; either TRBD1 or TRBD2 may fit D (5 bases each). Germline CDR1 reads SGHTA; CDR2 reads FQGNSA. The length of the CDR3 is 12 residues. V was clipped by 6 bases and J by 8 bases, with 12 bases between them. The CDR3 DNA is TGTGCCAGCAGTTCCCCTGGGGGTACGCAGTATTTT. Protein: CASSSPGGTQYF.

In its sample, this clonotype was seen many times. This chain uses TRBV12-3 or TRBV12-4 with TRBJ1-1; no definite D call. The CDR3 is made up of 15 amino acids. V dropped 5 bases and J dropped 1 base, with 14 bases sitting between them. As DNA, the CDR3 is TGTGCCAGCAGTCCCTCGACCGATAAGAACACTGAAGCTTTCTTT. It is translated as CASSPSTDKNTEAFF.